The 8 T cell receptor beta chains listed next were all sequenced from one sample in a study of blood T cell repertoires in COVID-19 (dated by TCRdb to 2020 to 2022). The method was the immunoSEQ multiplex PCR assay. Imported from immuneACCESS, the table was reduced by TCRdb to in-frame sequences with V and J called. These copies leave out some clones; in studies compared against another copy, an unresolved V gene accounts for under half, and the cause of the remainder is not known. The sample includes just over 200,000 clones, with around 80% observed a single time. The ten largest clones take up 4.5% to 7% of the sample. The sequencing input was peripheral blood. Receptor source: a woman between 70 and 85 years old with acute or convalescent COVID-19.

The V gene is TRBV19, the J gene TRBJ2-1; 16 bases map to TRBD2. The CDR3 has 17 residues. The germline CDR1 and CDR2 sequences are LNHDA and SQIVND (reference sequence). V trimming: 5 bases; J trimming: 8 bases; junction bases outside the gene matches: 9. The CDR3 coding sequence is TGTGCCAGTAGTCAACCGGGACTAGCGGGAGGGTTGGATGAGCAGTTCTTC. Encoded protein: CASSQPGLAGGLDEQFF.

CDR3 coding DNA: TGTGCCAGCAGCTTAGAACTAGCGGGAGCAGGCACCGGGGAGCTGTTTTTT. It encodes CASSLELAGAGTGELFF. The gene calls are TRBV11-3 and TRBJ2-2, with 11 bases matching TRBD2. Germline trimming cut 0 bases from V and 4 bases from J; bases unmatched to any gene: 4. Germline assignment: CDR1 SGHNT and CDR2 YENEEA. The CDR3 is 17 amino acids.

This clone was found once. The chain has TRBV7-9 and TRBJ2-7; a possible D gene is TRBD1 (6 bases). Looked up from germline, CDR1 is SEHNR and CDR2 is FQNEAQ (reference sequence). Trimming took off 6 bases at V and 2 bases at J, with 17 bases between the two ends. There are 15 residues in the CDR3. CDR3 residues: CASSAPGQGTYEQYF. The CDR3 bases are TGTGCCAGCAGTGCTCCGGGTCAGGGGACCTACGAGCAGTACTTC.

The DNA of the CDR3 is TGTGCCAGCATGAGGCTAGCGGGAGGAGTAAATGAGCAGTTCTTC. This gives the protein CASMRLAGGVNEQFF. V is TRBV6-5 and J is TRBJ2-1, with 11 bases that match TRBD2. The CDR3 is 15 residues long. With 7 bases clipped from V and 7 bases from J, the junction kept 9 bases outside the gene matches. CDR1 and CDR2 (germline): MNHEY, SVGAGI.

V is TRBV7-9 and J is TRBJ2-7, with no clear D. Trimming left V 2 bases short and J 5 bases short, with 7 bases between. CDR3 size: 12 residues. Germline V gene lookup returns CDR1 SEHNR and CDR2 FQNEAQ (reference sequence). CDR3 region: CASSLLGNEQYF. In DNA, the CDR3 is TGTGCCAGCAGCTTATTGGGCAACGAGCAGTACTTC.

The V call is TRBV24-1, the J call TRBJ2-1, with TRBD2 matching 9 bases. The germline V gene has CDR1 KGHDR and CDR2 SFDVKD. This CDR3 contains 15 residues. With V trimmed by 4 bases and J by 2 bases, 2 bases remained unmatched. The CDR3 sequence: CATSDIAGAYNEQFF. As DNA, the CDR3 is TGTGCCACCAGTGACATAGCGGGAGCCTACAATGAGCAGTTCTTC.

The chain has TRBV21-1 and TRBJ1-5; the D call in the table, TRBD1, was not verified against the DNA. TRBV21-1 constitutes a pseudogene. The CDR3 sequence is 13 residues long. CDR3 amino acids: CASSKRGLQPQHF. DNA of the CDR3: TGTGCCAGCAGCAAGAGGGGGCTGCAGCCCCAGCATTTT.

V and J are TRBV10-3 and TRBJ2-2; perhaps TRBD1 as D (5 bases). Per the germline V gene, CDR1 is ENHRY and CDR2 is SYGVKD. The CDR3 loop spans 17 amino acids. V was cut by 0 bases and J by 3 bases, with 14 bases left in between. CDR3 sequence reads: CAISESNGAPYTGELFF. The CDR3 nucleotides read TGTGCCATCAGTGAGTCCAATGGGGCGCCCTACACCGGGGAGCTGTTTTTT.